These 26 T cell receptor beta chains share one sample of origin, sequenced in a study of T-cell memory formation after mild COVID-19. MiXCR, run by TCRdb on the 5' RACE reads, gives a single entry per CDR3 protein. The data show about 430,000 distinct CDR3 sequences, 20% to 25% seen once. Sequenced input: PBMCs or a T cell subset sorted from them (not recorded which). These TCRs come from an adult woman who had mild COVID-19 (a few samples of this study predate the infection). Cell type and time point are not known.

The gene calls are TRBV7-8 and TRBJ1-3, with TRBD1 matching 8 bases. Germline loops: CDR1 SGHVS, CDR2 FQNEAQ. V lost 5 bases and J lost 0; bases outside the gene matches: 6. This CDR3 has 16 amino acids. The CDR3 is CASSQWTGSSGNTIYF. Written as DNA, the CDR3 is TGTGCCAGCAGCCAATGGACAGGGAGCTCTGGAAACACCATATATTTT.

This clonotype appeared a few times. This rearrangement joins TRBV27 to TRBJ1-1; 9 positions agree with TRBD1. V gave up 4 bases and J gave up 2 bases; unmatched junction bases: 2. CDR3 size: 14 residues. Germline loops: CDR1 MNHEY, CDR2 SMNVEV (reference sequence). In DNA form, the CDR3 reads TGTGCCAGCAGTTATACAGGGGGCAACACTGAAGCTTTCTTT. Amino acids: CASSYTGGNTEAFF.

This clonotype was seen ten or more times. The gene calls are TRBV5-1 and TRBJ2-1; 9 nucleotides match TRBD2. CDR3 length: 15 amino acids. Germline lookup yields CDR1 SGHRS and CDR2 YFSETQ. Trimming took 5 bases from V and 6 from J; bases not matched to a gene: 9. The CDR3 sequence is CASRAGTSPLNEQFF. The CDR3 DNA sequence: TGCGCCAGCAGGGCCGGGACTAGCCCCCTCAATGAGCAGTTCTTC.

This clonotype was counted a few times. The chain combines TRBV18 with TRBJ2-7; TRBD1 matches at 9 bases. Germline CDR1 reads KGHSH; CDR2 reads LQKENI. Losses at the gene ends were 2 bases for V and 7 bases for J; bases not matched to a gene: 15. The CDR3 covers 17 residues. CDR3 region: CASSPSVPGTGLREQYF. The CDR3 DNA sequence: TGTGCCAGCTCACCATCGGTTCCAGGGACAGGGCTTCGGGAGCAGTACTTC.

The V and J genes are TRBV7-6 and TRBJ2-5; D is ambiguous. The CDR3 sequence is 12 residues long. Trimming cost V 6 bases and J 5 bases, with 10 bases left between them. CDR1 is SGHVS, CDR2 FNYEAQ, per germline. The CDR3 nucleotides read TGTGCCAGCAGTCGGATGAGGGAGACCCAGTACTTC. Translation: CASSRMRETQYF.

The chain couples TRBV4-1 to TRBJ2-7, with D perhaps TRBD2 (6 bases). CDR1 and CDR2 from the germline V gene are MGHRA and YSYEKL. The CDR3 sequence is 13 residues long. Trimming removed 7 bases at V and 1 base at J, with 11 bases between. The CDR3 coding sequence is TGCGCCAGCATCGGAGGGCGTTCCTACGAGCAGTACTTC. Its protein product is CASIGGRSYEQYF.

This clonotype was counted between two and nine times. V gene TRBV5-6 combines with J gene TRBJ2-2, with TRBD2 matching over 11 bases. This CDR3 is 18 amino acids long. The germline CDR1 and CDR2 sequences are SGHDT and YYEEEE. Trimming at V came to 3 bases and at J to 3 bases, leaving 10 bases not matched to a gene. The CDR3 DNA reads as TGTGCCAGCAGCTCGGACCCGGGACTAGCGGTTTACACCGGGGAGCTGTTTTTT. Amino acids: CASSSDPGLAVYTGELFF. The full variable domain, with the rest looked up from reference TRBV5-6 and TRBJ2-2, is DAGVTQSPTHLIKTRGQQVTLRCSPKSGHDTVSWYQQALGQGPQFIFQYYEEEERQRGNFPDRFSGHQFPNYSSELNVNALLLGDSALYLCASSSDPGLAVYTGELFFGEGSRLTVL.

This clonotype was seen a few times. The chain uses TRBV7-8 and TRBJ1-2; 12 bases align to TRBD1. The CDR3 totals 15 residues. Germline V CDR1 and CDR2: SGHVS, FQNEAQ. V trimming: 5 bases; J trimming: 8 bases; junction bases outside the gene matches: 9. The CDR3 region is CASSDPGQGARGYTF. The CDR3 nucleotides read TGTGCCAGCAGCGATCCGGGACAGGGGGCGAGGGGCTACACCTTC.

For the CDR3, the DNA is TGTGCCATCAGCCCGACAGGGGGCTACGAGCAGTACTTC. It yields the protein CAISPTGGYEQYF. The chain carries TRBV10-3 and TRBJ2-7, with 9 bases that match TRBD1. Germline V gene lookup returns CDR1 ENHRY and CDR2 SYGVKD. CDR3 length: 13 amino acids. The J segment lost 3 bases and the V segment lost 6 bases, leaving 3 bases of the junction unmatched.

Worth noting for this clonotype: Compared with germline, one end of the junction differs, possibly owing to a read error. The chain couples TRBV7-7 to TRBJ2-1; D gene uncertain. Per the germline V gene, CDR1 is SSHAT and CDR2 is FNYEAQ (reference sequence). The CDR3 is 15 residues long. CDR3 sequence reads: CASSSGLTTTNEQFF. In nucleotides, the CDR3 is TGTGCTAGCAGCTCCGGATTGACGACGACCAATGAGCAGTTCTTC.

The rearrangement joins TRBV7-6 to TRBJ2-3; the match to TRBD1 covers 11 bases. Trimming took 4 bases from V and 12 from J; bases not matched to a gene: 3. Germline V gene data show CDR1 as SGHVS and CDR2 as FNYEAQ. This CDR3 spans 12 amino acids. DNA of the CDR3: TGTGCCAGCAGCTCCGGGACAGGGGGACAGTATTTT. Its translation: CASSSGTGGQYF.

The chain combines TRBV12-3 or TRBV12-4 with TRBJ1-1; tentatively, D is TRBD1 (6 bases). The CDR3 spans 14 residues. The ends were cut back, 8 bases at V and 2 bases at J, with 15 bases in the middle. The chain's CDR3 is CASGFTGSNTEAFF. CDR3 bases: TGTGCCAGCGGGTTTACAGGGTCCAACACTGAAGCTTTCTTT.

The chain recombines TRBV10-3 with TRBJ1-4, with unresolved D. The V end was cut by 3 bases, the J end by 8 bases, with 10 bases between. The CDR3 consists of 13 residues. CDR1 and CDR2 (germline): ENHRY, SYGVKD. CDR3 loop: CAISEGFGEKLFF. The CDR3 DNA sequence: TGTGCCATCAGTGAAGGGTTCGGGGAAAAACTGTTTTTT.

The CDR3 sequence: CASSYGTSGSTDIQYF. The CDR3 region has the DNA TGTGCCAGCAGCTACGGGACTAGCGGGAGTACAGACATTCAGTACTTC. The chain recombines TRBV7-6 with TRBJ2-4; 14 bases match TRBD2. Germline loops: CDR1 SGHVS, CDR2 FNYEAQ. Unmatched junction bases numbered 7, after V lost 4 bases and J lost 8 bases. The CDR3 contains 16 residues.

This chain connects TRBV6-2 or TRBV6-3 to TRBJ2-5; 10 nucleotides agree with TRBD2. In germline, CDR1 is MNHEY, CDR2 SVGEGT. The ends lost 5 bases at V and 5 bases at J; junction bases unmatched: 11. This CDR3 contains 16 residues. The CDR3 loop reads CASSLPGLAYGETQYF. The CDR3 bases are TGTGCCAGCAGTCTTCCGGGACTAGCGTATGGGGAGACCCAGTACTTC.

This clonotype occurred a few times. This sequence joins TRBV9 and TRBJ2-2, with D hard to call. V gave up 4 bases and J gave up 7 bases, with 8 bases separating them. The CDR3 runs to 12 residues. CDR1 SGDLS and CDR2 YYNGEE come from the germline V gene. The CDR3 nucleotides read TGTGCCAGCAGCTCGGTGGTCGGGGAGCTGTTTTTT. Protein product: CASSSVVGELFF.

J is TRBJ2-1 and V is TRBV9, with 7 positions matching TRBD2. Germline-derived CDR1 and CDR2 are SGDLS and YYNGEE. V lost 4 bases, J lost 0 bases, and 10 bases stayed unmatched. The CDR3 is 17 residues long. CDR3 coding DNA: TGTGCCAGCAGCCCCGGGCTAGCGGAAAGCTCCTACAATGAGCAGTTCTTC. Amino acid sequence: CASSPGLAESSYNEQFF.

This clonotype was picked up a small number of times. The V gene is TRBV12-3 or TRBV12-4, the J gene TRBJ1-1; perhaps TRBD1 as D (5 bases). The CDR3 consists of 13 residues. V was cut by 6 bases and J by 4 bases, with 12 bases left in between. In DNA form, the CDR3 reads TGTGCCAGCAGCAACTCAGGGTTCACTGAAGCTTTCTTT. Amino acid sequence: CASSNSGFTEAFF.

Remarks on this clonotype: One end of the junction varies from germline; a read error may be responsible. The genes are TRBV7-7 and TRBJ2-2, with D perhaps TRBD1 or TRBD2 (5 bases each). The germline V gene has CDR1 SSHAT and CDR2 FNYEAQ (reference sequence). CDR3 size: 15 residues. This CDR3 reads CASRPGRKGTGELFF. CDR3 in DNA: TGTGCTAGCAGGCCGGGGCGGAAGGGCACCGGGGAGCTGTTTTTT.

This chain links TRBV7-9 with TRBJ2-3, with TRBD2 identical over 10 bases. Germline V gives CDR1 SEHNR, CDR2 FQNEAQ (reference sequence). The V and J ends lost 6 bases and 3 bases, in that order; junction bases with no gene match: 15. The CDR3 covers 18 residues. The CDR3 DNA follows: TGTGCCAGCAGTCTCGGGCTAGCGGGAGACCCGGGGACAGATACGCAGTATTTT. Residues: CASSLGLAGDPGTDTQYF.

The genes are TRBV7-9 and TRBJ2-5; TRBD1 matches 9 bases. Germline V lookup: CDR1 SEHNR, CDR2 FQNEAQ (reference sequence). The CDR3 runs to 15 residues. V dropped 3 bases and J dropped 4; count of bases not matched to a gene: 6. The CDR3 reads CASSFGQGRGETQYF. The CDR3 region has the DNA TGTGCCAGCAGCTTCGGACAGGGGCGAGGAGAGACCCAGTACTTC.

V usage is TRBV7-8 and J usage is TRBJ2-3; either TRBD1 or TRBD2 may supply D (5 bases each). Trimming took off 5 bases at V and 13 bases at J, with 19 bases between the two ends. The length of the CDR3 is 13 residues. Germline CDR1 SGHVS, CDR2 FQNEAQ. For the CDR3, the DNA is TGTGCCAGCAGCGCAAAGAGGGGACCCGGGGAGTATTTT. It is translated as CASSAKRGPGEYF.

The V call is TRBV10-3, the J call TRBJ2-3, with 10 bases identical to TRBD1. V lost 4 bases to trimming and J lost 5 bases; unmatched junction nucleotides: 9. CDR3 length: 16 amino acids. Per germline, CDR1 ENHRY and CDR2 SYGVKD. CDR3 DNA: TGTGCCATCAGTGCAGCCGGGACAGGGGTAGGAGATACGCAGTATTTT. Its translation is CAISAAGTGVGDTQYF.

This clonotype was detected only a few times. This rearrangement joins TRBV29-1 to TRBJ2-3, with unresolved D. Germline V CDR1 and CDR2: SQVTM, ANQGSEA. The CDR3 consists of 12 residues. V dropped 0 bases and J dropped 3 bases, with 4 bases sitting between them. The CDR3 nucleotides read TGCAGCGTTGAAGAAGGGACAGATACGCAGTATTTT. Its translation: CSVEEGTDTQYF.

The chain employs TRBV7-9 and TRBJ2-2, with D maybe TRBD2 (5 bases). The CDR3 contains 17 residues. Trimming left V 0 bases short and J 2 bases short, with 13 bases between. Germline V gives CDR1 SEHNR, CDR2 FQNEAQ (reference sequence). The CDR3 spells CASSLAVALENTGELFF. CDR3 coding DNA: TGTGCCAGCAGCTTAGCGGTCGCACTAGAAAACACCGGGGAGCTGTTTTTT.

The chain carries TRBV29-1 and TRBJ2-2; TRBD1 aligns across 9 bases. V gave up 4 bases and J gave up 6 bases; unmatched junction bases: 12. The CDR3 loop spans 16 amino acids. Germline V gene lookup returns CDR1 SQVTM and CDR2 ANQGSEA. Written as DNA, the CDR3 is TGCAGCGTTGCCCAGACCGGGACAGGGAATCCCGGGGAGCTGTTTTTT. Translating gives CSVAQTGTGNPGELFF.